This is a list of T cell receptor beta chains from one sample in a study of molecular identifiers for immune sequencing clone quantification. In TCRdb, the PCR reads were re-called with MiXCR into one record per CDR3 protein. Of approximately 670,000 distinct CDR3 sequences listed, 15% to 20% are singletons. Input material: naive CD8+ T cells from blood, with Jurkat cell RNA spiked in. Receptors were obtained from a human donor in good health. Some libraries in this study had Jurkat cell RNA spiked in. Each CDR3 is given with its conserved first and last residue. Each record gives: J gene, D gene, V gene, CDR3 protein. D genes are given only for firm matches.

j_call: TRBJ2-7; d_call: TRBD1; v_call: TRBV5-1; cdr3_aa: CASSLEGQATYEQYF
j_call: TRBJ2-1; d_call: .; v_call: TRBV5-4; cdr3_aa: CASGSGTADEQFF
j_call: TRBJ2-1; d_call: TRBD2; v_call: TRBV11-3; cdr3_aa: CASSLFGEGTYNEQFF
j_call: TRBJ2-5; d_call: TRBD2; v_call: TRBV20-1; cdr3_aa: CSARASGVGETQYF
j_call: TRBJ2-7; d_call: TRBD2; v_call: TRBV2; cdr3_aa: CASQRAGGPVEQYF
j_call: TRBJ2-5; d_call: .; v_call: TRBV9; cdr3_aa: CASSALLREETQYF
j_call: TRBJ2-7; d_call: TRBD2; v_call: TRBV27; cdr3_aa: CASRPGLAGEAYEQYF
j_call: TRBJ2-7; d_call: .; v_call: TRBV5-1; cdr3_aa: CASSLAQGTSYEQYF
j_call: TRBJ2-3; d_call: TRBD2; v_call: TRBV5-1; cdr3_aa: CASRVASGVSTDTQYF
j_call: TRBJ2-1; d_call: TRBD2; v_call: TRBV12-5; cdr3_aa: CASGLYSLGGIGYNEQFF
j_call: TRBJ1-5; d_call: .; v_call: TRBV27; cdr3_aa: CASSSGINQPQHF
j_call: TRBJ2-2; d_call: .; v_call: TRBV20-1; cdr3_aa: CSARDSLNTGELFF
j_call: TRBJ1-5; d_call: .; v_call: TRBV11-2; cdr3_aa: CASSLGEGSNQPQHF
j_call: TRBJ2-7; d_call: .; v_call: TRBV7-9; cdr3_aa: CASSFPLARSYEQYF
j_call: TRBJ2-3; d_call: .; v_call: TRBV11-2; cdr3_aa: CASSPLDTLGTDTQYF
j_call: TRBJ2-7; d_call: .; v_call: TRBV4-1; cdr3_aa: CASSHLNSGTYEQYF
j_call: TRBJ2-7; d_call: .; v_call: TRBV7-9; cdr3_aa: CASSLGETLTYEQYF
j_call: TRBJ2-5; d_call: .; v_call: TRBV6-6; cdr3_aa: CASSYAETQYF
j_call: TRBJ2-5; d_call: .; v_call: TRBV7-9; cdr3_aa: CASSLAATQETQYF
j_call: TRBJ2-3; d_call: .; v_call: TRBV9; cdr3_aa: CASSVLPGSTDTQYF
j_call: TRBJ2-2; d_call: .; v_call: TRBV7-6; cdr3_aa: CVSSFGSRNTGELFF
j_call: TRBJ2-5; d_call: TRBD2; v_call: TRBV5-4; cdr3_aa: CASRISGSQETQYF
j_call: TRBJ2-7; d_call: TRBD1; v_call: TRBV27; cdr3_aa: CASSPNRRDRRIDEQYF
j_call: TRBJ1-1; d_call: .; v_call: TRBV4-1; cdr3_aa: CASSRKQGLDTEAFF
j_call: TRBJ2-1; d_call: .; v_call: TRBV7-9; cdr3_aa: CASSPDYNGQFF
j_call: TRBJ1-2; d_call: TRBD1; v_call: TRBV6-6; cdr3_aa: CASSYSGQGDNYGYTF
j_call: TRBJ2-3; d_call: .; v_call: TRBV12-3/TRBV12-4; cdr3_aa: CASSLALGQGGTDTQYF
j_call: TRBJ1-6; d_call: .; v_call: TRBV28; cdr3_aa: CASTISRSPYSPLHF
j_call: TRBJ2-7; d_call: TRBD2; v_call: TRBV20-1; cdr3_aa: CSAKTSGPYEQYF
j_call: TRBJ2-3; d_call: .; v_call: TRBV7-9; cdr3_aa: CASSLETSADTQYF
j_call: TRBJ1-2; d_call: TRBD1; v_call: TRBV27; cdr3_aa: CASSSDIPGQGARDYGYTF
j_call: TRBJ1-1; d_call: .; v_call: TRBV27; cdr3_aa: CASSFSGESTEAFF
j_call: TRBJ2-7; d_call: .; v_call: TRBV19; cdr3_aa: CASSISKGPYEQYF
j_call: TRBJ2-7; d_call: TRBD2; v_call: TRBV20-1; cdr3_aa: CSARDRGSGGLEQYF
j_call: TRBJ2-5; d_call: TRBD2; v_call: TRBV10-3; cdr3_aa: CAISATSGKETQYF
j_call: TRBJ1-1; d_call: .; v_call: TRBV20-1; cdr3_aa: CSAPQVGEGTEAFF
j_call: TRBJ1-1; d_call: .; v_call: TRBV12-3/TRBV12-4; cdr3_aa: CASSLVLSAEAFF
j_call: TRBJ2-3; d_call: .; v_call: TRBV4-3; cdr3_aa: CASSQEGYWEDTQYF
j_call: TRBJ1-3; d_call: .; v_call: TRBV9; cdr3_aa: CASTGAFGNTIYF
j_call: TRBJ2-7; d_call: TRBD2; v_call: TRBV6-2/TRBV6-3; cdr3_aa: CASSSNLAGQHFRHEQYF
j_call: TRBJ2-3; d_call: TRBD2; v_call: TRBV4-3; cdr3_aa: CASSQDRAGGHFRTDTQYF
j_call: TRBJ2-3; d_call: TRBD2; v_call: TRBV29-1; cdr3_aa: CSVVELRGAIGDTQYF
j_call: TRBJ2-7; d_call: .; v_call: TRBV6-2/TRBV6-3; cdr3_aa: CASKNPWTGLGGQYF
j_call: TRBJ2-7; d_call: .; v_call: TRBV21-1; cdr3_aa: CASSKEWTYEQYF
j_call: TRBJ1-2; d_call: .; v_call: TRBV28; cdr3_aa: CASSYSNRRQGYGYTF
j_call: TRBJ1-5; d_call: .; v_call: TRBV6-2/TRBV6-3; cdr3_aa: CASSYLGGSGNQPQHF
j_call: TRBJ1-2; d_call: .; v_call: TRBV7-9; cdr3_aa: CASSLSSGVANYGYTF
j_call: TRBJ2-3; d_call: TRBD2; v_call: TRBV23-1; cdr3_aa: CASSRLGLAPGRADTQYF
j_call: TRBJ2-7; d_call: TRBD2; v_call: TRBV10-3; cdr3_aa: CAISDLSGGEQYF
j_call: TRBJ2-2; d_call: .; v_call: TRBV6-2/TRBV6-3; cdr3_aa: CASSGQPNTGELFF
j_call: TRBJ2-1; d_call: .; v_call: TRBV5-1; cdr3_aa: CASSWTTGYNEQFF
j_call: TRBJ2-3; d_call: TRBD2; v_call: TRBV7-9; cdr3_aa: CASSSSLSAGVTDTQYF
j_call: TRBJ2-1; d_call: .; v_call: TRBV12-3/TRBV12-4; cdr3_aa: CASSLAKAHEQFF
j_call: TRBJ1-5; d_call: TRBD1; v_call: TRBV7-9; cdr3_aa: CATGQANQPQHF
j_call: TRBJ1-1; d_call: .; v_call: TRBV11-1; cdr3_aa: CASTQNRYGHTEAFF
j_call: TRBJ2-2; d_call: TRBD1; v_call: TRBV4-3; cdr3_aa: CASSQETGGLNTGELFF
j_call: TRBJ2-1; d_call: TRBD2; v_call: TRBV9; cdr3_aa: CASSVGASGSGNEQFF
j_call: TRBJ1-4; d_call: .; v_call: TRBV27; cdr3_aa: CASSSQGVTVVPNEKLFF
j_call: TRBJ2-7; d_call: TRBD2; v_call: TRBV19; cdr3_aa: CATLGLAGDSYEQYF
j_call: TRBJ2-1; d_call: TRBD2; v_call: TRBV24-1; cdr3_aa: CAIGGDLDNEQFF